This T cell receptor (beta chain) was recovered during a study of shared clonotypes between healthy human individuals. Germline V gives CDR1 SEHNR, CDR2 FQNEAQ (reference sequence). With V trimmed by 8 bases and J by 0 bases, 2 bases remained unmatched. The CDR3 extends over 13 amino acids. Some clones are missing from TCRdb's copy, which holds only in-frame ones; the method was immunoSEQ multiplex PCR. In the table there are over 750,000 clones, about 97% of which are singletons. It was CD45RO-negative cells, positively selected for CCR7, that made up naive CD8 cells, with terminally differentiated effector memory CD45RA+ cells excluded. Concerning this clone itself: Other DNA sequences in the same sample also yield this CDR3.

The sequence derives from a young man in good health. The V gene is TRBV7-9, the J gene TRBJ2-7, with 9 bases lining up with TRBD2. The sequencing sample was made of naive CD8+ T cells sorted from blood. Here the CDR3 DNA reads TGTGCCAGCCGTAGCGGGAGCTCCTACGAGCAGTACTTC. This gives the protein CASRSGSSYEQYF.